This TCR beta chain was sequenced for a study of T cells after yellow fever vaccination (dated by TCRdb to about 2019). In terms of the full investigation: The SMART-Seq v4 Ultra Low Input RNA kit was used to prepare libraries from fractions with low cell numbers. Two healthy male donors made up the cohort, one aged 18 to 30 years and the other aged 30 to 40 years. To track T-cell clones before and after primary and booster YFV17D yellow fever vaccination, bulk TCR alpha and beta repertoires were sequenced longitudinally. Blood was drawn at multiple timepoints before and after primary and secondary immunization, with bulk PBMC replicates and cell subsets isolated. The study at large found these results: Because only a couple of donors were included in the study, the extent to which the findings can be generalized is limited. A small share of clonotypes occurred in both CD4 and CD8 compartments, likely arising from convergent recombination. Compared with the primary T-cell response, the secondary T-cell response was faster but weaker, reaching its peak on day 5 rather than on day 15. After the booster, most clones that had expanded after primary vaccination were detected again (about 95% of CD4 and around nine tenths of CD8), suggesting broad maintenance of memory. Computational filtering was needed because FACS-sorted repertoires could contain abundant contaminating clonotypes from the bulk population.

This clonotype has ten or more counts. Its antigen specificity is not known. Base-call qualities are not available, and no considerably larger clone is one nucleotide away. The germline ends are 7 bases apart after V is trimmed by 0 bases and J by 4 bases. CDR1 and CDR2 (SGHRS, YFSETQ) derive from the germline V gene. The CDR3 holds 13 amino acids from the cysteine to the phenylalanine. Left in the record is the CDR3 DNA by itself, 39 bases read in frame from the first base. The label giving this sample's treatment or condition can be read as: live attenuated yellow fever vaccine strain. A standard Ficoll-Paque protocol was used to isolate PBMCs from peripheral blood. CD4 and CD8 T-cell fractions were isolated with Dynabeads CD4 and CD8 positive selection kits. TriZol was used to extract RNA from bulk PBMCs, from CD4 and CD8 fractions, and from dextramer-positive and dextramer-negative fractions. TCR cDNA was synthesized by 5'RACE template switching, which introduced a universal primer site and unique molecular identifiers. Priming of cDNA synthesis was performed from both the TCR alpha and TCR beta constant segments. Library amplification used two PCR steps, and the second PCR step added sample barcodes and sequencing adapters. Libraries were sequenced on Illumina HiSeq 2500 (2x100 bp) or NovaSeq (2x150 bp). The source study handled its data this way. Reads were demultiplexed and collapsed into UMI consensus sequences with MIGEC, and V(D)J alignment was performed with MiXCR. Clonotypes responding to the vaccine were identified with edgeR on replicate PBMC samples, with the criteria of FDR below 0.01 and a log2 fold change above 5 up to day 15. CD4 or CD8 identity was assigned to each bulk clonotype according to whether the clonotype was present at higher abundance in the sequenced CD4 repertoire or the sequenced CD8 repertoire. Using fastp at Q25 and MiXCR, TCRdb reprocessed the public reads and kept productive beta chains. Every entry covers one CDR3 protein and lists the most common genes and DNA from its rows. The V and J calls here are based on TCRdb, not the publication. The sample contains 250,000 or so distinct CDR3 sequences, 6.9% of them found a single time. Clones ranked in the top ten supply over 0.65% of the sample.

The source is a young man who received the YFV17D yellow fever vaccine. This receptor chain uses TRBV5-1 and TRBJ1-1, with no confident D gene call. The input for sequencing was CD4+ T cells sorted from PBMCs, taken 15 days after the yellow fever booster vaccination. The CDR3 region reads CASSLERLTEAFF. The nucleotide sequence reads as follows: TGCGCCAGCAGCTTGGAACGGCTCACTGAAGCTTTCTTT. Here the CDR3 is joined to the reference TRBV5-1 and TRBJ1-1 genes, and the full variable domain is: KAGVTQTPRYLIKTRGQQVTLSCSPISGHRSVSWYQQTPGQGLQFLFEYFSETQRNKGNFPGRFSGRQFSNSRSEMNVSTLELGDSALYLCASSLERLTEAFFGQGTRLTVV.